The 26 T cell receptor beta chains below all came from one sample that was sequenced in a study of blood T cell repertoires in COVID-19. Profiling relied on immunoSEQ multiplex PCR, and the TCRdb table lists in-frame clones only, not all of them. This sample has under 400,000 clones; nearly 90% occur once, and the top ten carry about 6.8%. The sequenced material came from peripheral blood. The receptors stem from a man in his late teens or twenties with active or convalescent COVID-19.

The V gene is TRBV6-4, the J gene TRBJ2-2; 8 bases agree with TRBD1. The CDR3 spans 12 residues. Germline CDR1 reads MRHNA; CDR2 reads SNTAGT. With 10 bases clipped from V and 7 bases from J, the junction kept 5 bases outside the gene matches. The chain's CDR3 is CATQGAHGELFF. In DNA form, the CDR3 reads TGTGCCACCCAGGGGGCCCACGGGGAGCTGTTTTTT.

Written as DNA, the CDR3 is TGTGCCAGCAGCGTATATGGGGGACAGAATTCACCCCTCCACTTT. This gives the protein CASSVYGGQNSPLHF. This sequence joins TRBV9 and TRBJ1-6; 7 bases are shared with TRBD1. The trim removed 1 base at V and 7 bases at J, leaving 5 bases unmatched. Germline V gene lookup returns CDR1 SGDLS and CDR2 YYNGEE. This CDR3 contains 15 residues.

This sequence joins TRBV27 and TRBJ2-4, with a possible D match to TRBD1 (5 bases). The CDR3 spans 19 residues. Per the germline V gene, CDR1 is MNHEY and CDR2 is SMNVEV (reference sequence). Trimming shortened V by 3 bases and J by 0 bases, and 21 bases separated the two germline ends. Here the CDR3 reads CASSFGYRGGPVAKNIQYF. In DNA form, the CDR3 reads TGTGCCAGCAGTTTCGGTTATAGGGGTGGCCCCGTAGCCAAAAACATTCAGTACTTC.

The chain has TRBV20-1 and TRBJ1-6; D perhaps matches TRBD1 (6 bases). The V gene lost 8 bases and the J gene lost 6 bases, with 8 bases spanning the gap. The CDR3 extends over 11 amino acids. Germline assignment: CDR1 DFQATT and CDR2 SNEGSKA (reference sequence). This CDR3 is CSPQGNSPLHF. The CDR3 DNA reads as TGCAGTCCACAGGGTAATTCACCCCTCCACTTT.

V and J are TRBV18 and TRBJ1-5; 8 bases map to TRBD1. Trimming removed 5 bases from V and 5 bases from J; junction bases left unmatched: 8. The germline gives CDR1 KGHSH, CDR2 LQKENI. This CDR3 contains 15 residues. As DNA, the CDR3 is TGTGCCAGCTCAGCCACAGGGGGTACATATCAGCCCCAGCATTTT. Its protein product is CASSATGGTYQPQHF.

The rearrangement uses TRBV7-9 and TRBJ2-1; 8 nucleotides line up with TRBD2. V shed 3 bases, J shed 8 bases, and the junction held 9 bases outside the gene matches. The germline V gene has CDR1 SEHNR and CDR2 FQNEAQ (reference sequence). The CDR3 is 15 amino acids. CDR3 in DNA: TGTGCCAGCAGCTTTGTTGCGGGAGGAGCGGATGAGCAGTTCTTC. This sequence encodes CASSFVAGGADEQFF.

Concerning this clone: The junction shows a germline mismatch at one end, possibly a read error. This chain joins TRBV7-2 and TRBJ2-5; 8 nucleotides align to TRBD1. Germline-derived CDR1 and CDR2 are SGHTA and FQGNSA. CDR3 length equals 12 residues. CDR3 region: CASSQPTDRAHF. The CDR3 DNA reads as TGTGCCAGCAGCCAACCCACGGACAGGGCCCACTTC.

The DNA for the CDR3 is TGTGCCAGCAGCTTCAGGGGGCCGGAAGAGACCCAGTACTTC. Encoded protein: CASSFRGPEETQYF. The V call is TRBV7-2, the J call TRBJ2-5, with 8 positions matching TRBD1. In germline, CDR1 is SGHTA, CDR2 FQGNSA. The CDR3 consists of 14 residues. With V trimmed by 3 bases and J by 3 bases, 3 bases remained unmatched.

As DNA, the CDR3 is TGTGCCATCGGACTAGCGGTAAAGGGAGATACGCAGTATTTT. Its protein product is CAIGLAVKGDTQYF. V gene TRBV10-3 combines with J gene TRBJ2-3; TRBD2 matches 10 bases. CDR1 and CDR2 from the germline V gene are ENHRY and SYGVKD. This CDR3 contains 14 residues. The ends lost 8 bases at V and 5 bases at J; junction bases unmatched: 7.

This clone is a singleton in its sample. The J gene is TRBJ2-7, the V gene TRBV4-2; D remains ambiguous. V was shortened by 1 base and J by 0 bases, with 10 bases between the two germline ends. CDR3 length: 15 residues. Germline V CDR1 and CDR2: LGHNA, YNFKEQ. CDR3 protein: CASSQVTGPSYEQYF. The CDR3 region has the DNA TGTGCCAGCAGCCAAGTAACGGGTCCCTCCTACGAGCAGTACTTC.

This chain joins TRBV12-3 or TRBV12-4 and TRBJ1-2, with no clear D. With 5 bases removed from V and 4 bases from J, the gap between germline ends came to 2 bases. The CDR3 contains 10 residues. DNA for the CDR3: TGTGCCAGCAGTCTCTATGGCTACACCTTC. This translates into CASSLYGYTF.

The chain combines TRBV7-9 with TRBJ2-3; possibly TRBD2 for D (7 bases). Trimming left V 5 bases short and J 5 bases short, with 26 bases between. CDR1 is SEHNR and CDR2 is FQNEAQ in the germline V gene (reference sequence). CDR3 length equals 18 residues. The CDR3 sequence is CASSKDYTNRGGKDTQYF. The CDR3 bases are TGTGCCAGCAGCAAAGACTACACGAACCGCGGGGGCAAAGATACGCAGTATTTT.

The chain employs TRBV7-8 and TRBJ1-4; 7 bases are a match to TRBD1. V shed 5 bases and J 7 bases; nucleotides not matched to a gene: 7. CDR3 length: 14 amino acids. Germline CDR1 reads SGHVS; CDR2 reads FQNEAQ. CDR3 bases: TGTGCCAGCAGCGATGACAGGGTCGGTGAAAAACTGTTTTTT. This gives the protein CASSDDRVGEKLFF.

The rearrangement uses TRBV21-1 and TRBJ1-5; whether TRBD1, the table's D call, matches the DNA was not checked. TRBV21-1 is a listed pseudogene. This CDR3 spans 18 amino acids. The CDR3: CASSLPGTAHGSNQPQHF. The DNA of the CDR3 is TGTGCCAGCAGCCTGCCGGGGACAGCCCATGGGAGCAATCAGCCCCAGCATTTT.

The chain combines TRBV29-1 with TRBJ2-2, with 8 bases that match TRBD2. This CDR3 has 14 amino acids. J gave up 7 bases and V 5 bases, and 9 bases lay outside the gene matches. CDR1 SQVTM and CDR2 ANQGSEA come from the germline V gene. The CDR3 DNA reads TGCAGCGTTTGGTCAGCGGGGGATGGCGGGGAGCTGTTTTTT. Protein sequence: CSVWSAGDGGELFF.

The genes are TRBV25-1 and TRBJ1-4; TRBD1 is a possible D gene (5 bases). From germline, CDR1 is MGHDK and CDR2 SYGVNS. Trimming stripped 5 bases from V and 8 bases from J, with 12 bases between. This CDR3 has 13 residues. CDR3 protein: CASSRQGLEKLFF. The CDR3 nucleotides read TGTGCCAGCAGTCGGCAGGGCCTAGAAAAACTGTTTTTT.

This rearrangement joins TRBV10-3 to TRBJ1-2; 8 bases are shared with TRBD1. Germline V gene sequence: CDR1 ENHRY, CDR2 SYGVKD. V gave up 4 bases and J gave up 6 bases; unmatched junction bases: 13. The CDR3 contains 16 residues. CDR3 in DNA: TGTGCCATCAGTGGGGCAGGGGGCCTACGCTTTGATGGCTACACCTTC. Residues: CAISGAGGLRFDGYTF.

This clone was found once. The chain links TRBV19 to TRBJ2-4; a possible D gene is TRBD1 (6 bases). The germline V and J ends were trimmed by 4 bases and 8 bases, with 15 bases remaining between them. Germline V gene sequence: CDR1 LNHDA, CDR2 SQIVND (reference sequence). The CDR3 has 14 residues. The CDR3 protein is CASSNPGDRDIQYF. The CDR3 DNA reads TGTGCCAGTAGTAATCCAGGGGATAGGGACATTCAGTACTTC.

This chain links TRBV28 with TRBJ1-1; the D is unclear. The CDR3 totals 15 residues. V dropped 2 bases and J dropped 1 base, with 11 bases sitting between them. The V gene's germline CDR1 is MDHEN and CDR2 SYDVKM. CDR3: CASSLSGSGNTEAFF. CDR3 nucleotide sequence: TGTGCCAGCAGTTTAAGTGGCAGCGGGAACACTGAAGCTTTCTTT.

The rearrangement uses TRBV18 and TRBJ2-1, with 9 bases lining up with TRBD1. CDR3 size: 17 residues. The trim removed 2 bases at V and 6 bases at J, leaving 11 bases unmatched. Looked up from germline, CDR1 is KGHSH and CDR2 is LQKENI. CDR3 sequence (DNA): TGTGCCAGCTCACCAGGGACAGGGAAAGGATATCGCAATGAGCAGTTCTTC. Protein sequence: CASSPGTGKGYRNEQFF.

The chain couples TRBV20-1 to TRBJ2-4; D is unresolved. Germline lookup yields CDR1 DFQATT and CDR2 SNEGSKA (reference sequence). The ends were cut back, 3 bases at V and 0 bases at J, with 12 bases in the middle. The CDR3 sequence is 15 residues long. CDR3 amino acids: CSASLAPPAKNIQYF. Written as DNA, the CDR3 is TGCAGTGCTAGTTTGGCCCCACCAGCCAAAAACATTCAGTACTTC.

The chain has TRBV2 and TRBJ2-7; 8 positions match TRBD1. V was clipped by 11 bases and J by 2 bases; unmatched bases: 11. CDR1 and CDR2 (germline): SNHLY, FYNNEI. This CDR3 is built from 14 residues. The CDR3 nucleotides read TGTGCCGTCCCGGGACAGGCGCCAACCTACGAGCAGTACTTC. Protein product: CAVPGQAPTYEQYF.

V and J are TRBV3-1 (or the pseudogene TRBV3-2) and TRBJ2-7, with a possible D match to TRBD1 (6 bases). CDR1 is LGHDT, CDR2 YNNKEL, per germline (reference sequence). V was shortened by 4 bases and J by 0 bases, with 13 bases between the two germline ends. This CDR3 region has 15 residues. The DNA for the CDR3 is TGTGCCAGCAGCCCGAGGACAGCGATCTCCTACGAGCAGTACTTC. Its translation: CASSPRTAISYEQYF.

This clone was observed once. The V call is TRBV29-1, the J call TRBJ2-5; D is unclear. The V end lost 1 base, the J end lost 7 bases, and 16 bases lay between the germline ends. Germline V gene sequence: CDR1 SQVTM, CDR2 ANQGSEA. The CDR3 extends over 14 amino acids. CDR3: CSVEGGVVGGTQYF. CDR3 coding DNA: TGCAGCGTTGAAGGTGGAGTGGTTGGTGGGACCCAGTACTTC.

The V gene is TRBV12-3 or TRBV12-4, the J gene TRBJ2-7; no definite D call. Trimming removed 1 base at V and 1 base at J, with 5 bases between. This CDR3 is built from 13 residues. The CDR3 protein is CASSLGQSYEQYF. The DNA for the CDR3 is TGTGCCAGCAGTTTAGGTCAGTCCTACGAGCAGTACTTC.

The chain joins TRBV5-1 to TRBJ1-5; tentatively, D is TRBD1 (5 bases). Germline V gene lookup returns CDR1 SGHRS and CDR2 YFSETQ. CDR3 length: 13 residues. Trimming shortened V by 2 bases and J by 7 bases, and 10 bases separated the two germline ends. The CDR3 region has the DNA TGCGCCAGCAGCTTTCAGGGTAGCCAGCCCCAGCATTTT. Translating gives CASSFQGSQPQHF.